This T cell receptor (beta chain) was recorded in a study of blood T cell repertoires in COVID-19. In the study overall: The United States, Italy and Spain provided the acute and convalescent COVID-19 samples. PBMCs, B-cell-depleted T cells, or T cells provided the cDNA or gDNA that made up the material.

Sequencing used immunoSEQ multiplex PCR; TCRdb keeps in-frame clones, though not all of them. The table lists 90,000 to 100,000 clones, about 89% of them singletons, with about 4.8% in the top ten. The sequenced sample was peripheral blood. The clonotype comes from a man aged 55 to 69 with COVID-19, enrolled during active disease.

The CDR3 is CASSYQRNTGELFF. CDR3 DNA: TGTGCCAGCAGTTATCAGCGGAACACCGGGGAGCTGTTTTTT. The chain is built from TRBV6-2 or TRBV6-3 and TRBJ2-2; D not certain. In germline, CDR1 is MNHEY, CDR2 SVGEGT. The CDR3 spans 14 residues. Trimming pared 3 bases from V and 1 base from J, leaving 6 bases between.